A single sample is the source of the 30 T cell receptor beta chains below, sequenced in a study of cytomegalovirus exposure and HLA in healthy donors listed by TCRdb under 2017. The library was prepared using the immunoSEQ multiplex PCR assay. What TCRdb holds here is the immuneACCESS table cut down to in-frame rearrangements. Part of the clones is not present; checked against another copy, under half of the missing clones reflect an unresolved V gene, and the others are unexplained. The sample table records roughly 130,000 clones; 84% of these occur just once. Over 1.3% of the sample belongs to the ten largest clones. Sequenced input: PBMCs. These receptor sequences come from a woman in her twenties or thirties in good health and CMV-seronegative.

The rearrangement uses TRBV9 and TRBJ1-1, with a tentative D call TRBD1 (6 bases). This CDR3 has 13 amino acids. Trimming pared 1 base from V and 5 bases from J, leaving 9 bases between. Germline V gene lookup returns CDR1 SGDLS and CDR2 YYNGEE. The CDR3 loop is CASSVRRGTEAFF. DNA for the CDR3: TGTGCCAGCAGCGTACGAAGGGGGACTGAAGCTTTCTTT.

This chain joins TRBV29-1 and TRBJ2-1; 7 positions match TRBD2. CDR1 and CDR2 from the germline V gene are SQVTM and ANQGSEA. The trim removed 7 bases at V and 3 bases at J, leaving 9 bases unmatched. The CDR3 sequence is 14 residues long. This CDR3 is CSAAVGTNYNEQFF. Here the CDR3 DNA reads TGCAGCGCAGCCGTCGGGACTAACTACAATGAGCAGTTCTTC.

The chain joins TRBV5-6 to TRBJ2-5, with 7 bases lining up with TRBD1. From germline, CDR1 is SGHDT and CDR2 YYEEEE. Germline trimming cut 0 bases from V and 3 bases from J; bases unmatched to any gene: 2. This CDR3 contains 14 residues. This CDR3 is CASSLVGTEETQYF. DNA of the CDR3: TGTGCCAGCAGCTTGGTTGGGACAGAAGAGACCCAGTACTTC.

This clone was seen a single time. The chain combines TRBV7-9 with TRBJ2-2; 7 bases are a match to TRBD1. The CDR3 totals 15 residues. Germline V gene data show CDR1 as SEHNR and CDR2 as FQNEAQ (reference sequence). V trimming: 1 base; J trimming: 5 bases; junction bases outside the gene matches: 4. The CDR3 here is CASSLEQGWTGELFF. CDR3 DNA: TGTGCCAGCAGCTTAGAACAGGGGTGGACCGGGGAGCTGTTTTTT.

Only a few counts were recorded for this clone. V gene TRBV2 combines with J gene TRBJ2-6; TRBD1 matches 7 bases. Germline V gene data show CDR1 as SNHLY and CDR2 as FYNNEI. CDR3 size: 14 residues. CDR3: CGSGTDSGANVLTF. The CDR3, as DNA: TGTGGTTCCGGGACAGACTCTGGGGCCAACGTCCTGACTTTC.

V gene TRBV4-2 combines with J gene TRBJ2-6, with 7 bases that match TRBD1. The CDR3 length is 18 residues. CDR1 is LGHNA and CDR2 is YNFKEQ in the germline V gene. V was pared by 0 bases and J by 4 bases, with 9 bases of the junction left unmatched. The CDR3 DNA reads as TGTGCCAGCAGCCAAGATAAAACAGGGGCCATGGGGGCCAACGTCCTGACTTTC. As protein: CASSQDKTGAMGANVLTF.

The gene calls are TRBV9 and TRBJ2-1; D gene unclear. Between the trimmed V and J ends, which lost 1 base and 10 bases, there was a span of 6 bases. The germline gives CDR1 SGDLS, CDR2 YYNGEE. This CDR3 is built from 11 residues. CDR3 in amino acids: CASSVHREQFF. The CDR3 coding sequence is TGTGCCAGCAGCGTACACCGGGAGCAGTTCTTC.

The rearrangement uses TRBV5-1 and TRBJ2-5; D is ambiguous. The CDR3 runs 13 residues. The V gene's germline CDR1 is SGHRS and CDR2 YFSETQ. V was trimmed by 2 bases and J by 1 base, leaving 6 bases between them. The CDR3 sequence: CASSFGSQETQYF. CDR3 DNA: TGCGCCAGCAGCTTTGGCAGCCAAGAGACCCAGTACTTC.

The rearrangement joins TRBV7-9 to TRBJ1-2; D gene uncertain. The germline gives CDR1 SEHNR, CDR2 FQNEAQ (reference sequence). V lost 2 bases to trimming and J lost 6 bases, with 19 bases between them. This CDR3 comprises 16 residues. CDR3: CASSLIVGRPFDGYTF. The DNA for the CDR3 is TGTGCCAGCAGCTTAATCGTCGGCAGGCCGTTCGATGGCTACACCTTC.

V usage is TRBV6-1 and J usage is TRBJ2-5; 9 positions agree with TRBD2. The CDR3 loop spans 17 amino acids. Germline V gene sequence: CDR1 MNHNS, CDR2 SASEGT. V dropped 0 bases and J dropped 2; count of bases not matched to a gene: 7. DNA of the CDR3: TGTGCCAGCAGTGAAGCGGTCCTAGCGGGGAAACAAGAGACCCAGTACTTC. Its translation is CASSEAVLAGKQETQYF.

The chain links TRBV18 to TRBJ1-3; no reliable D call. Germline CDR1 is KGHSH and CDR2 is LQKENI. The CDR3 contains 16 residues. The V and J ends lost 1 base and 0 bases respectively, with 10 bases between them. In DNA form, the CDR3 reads TGTGCCAGCTCACCACGTGACAAGATCTCTGGAAACACCATATATTTT. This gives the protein CASSPRDKISGNTIYF.

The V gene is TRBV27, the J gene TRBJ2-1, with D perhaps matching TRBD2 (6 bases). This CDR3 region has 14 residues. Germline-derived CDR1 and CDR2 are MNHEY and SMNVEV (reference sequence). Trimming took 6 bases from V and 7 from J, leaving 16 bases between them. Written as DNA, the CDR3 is TGTGCCAGCAGGGCTTCCCTCCGGGGGAATGAGCAGTTCTTC. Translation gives CASRASLRGNEQFF.

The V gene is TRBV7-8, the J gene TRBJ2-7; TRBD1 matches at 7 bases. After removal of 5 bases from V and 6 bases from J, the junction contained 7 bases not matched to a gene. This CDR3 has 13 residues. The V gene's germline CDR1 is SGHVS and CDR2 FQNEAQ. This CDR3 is CASSTYGTVEQYF. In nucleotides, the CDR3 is TGTGCCAGCAGCACTTATGGGACAGTCGAGCAGTACTTC.

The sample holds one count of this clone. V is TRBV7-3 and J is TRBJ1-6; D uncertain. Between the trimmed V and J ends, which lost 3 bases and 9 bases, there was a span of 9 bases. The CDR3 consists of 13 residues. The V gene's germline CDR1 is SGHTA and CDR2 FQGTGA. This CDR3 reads CASSFERFSPLHF. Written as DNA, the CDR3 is TGTGCCAGCAGCTTTGAGAGATTTTCACCCCTCCACTTT.

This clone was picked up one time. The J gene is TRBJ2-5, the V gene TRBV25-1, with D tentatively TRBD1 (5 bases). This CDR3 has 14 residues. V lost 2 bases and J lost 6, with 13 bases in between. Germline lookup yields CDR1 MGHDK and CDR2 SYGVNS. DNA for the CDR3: TGTGCCAGCAGTGAACTTCAGGGTCAAAAGACCCAGTACTTC. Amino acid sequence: CASSELQGQKTQYF.

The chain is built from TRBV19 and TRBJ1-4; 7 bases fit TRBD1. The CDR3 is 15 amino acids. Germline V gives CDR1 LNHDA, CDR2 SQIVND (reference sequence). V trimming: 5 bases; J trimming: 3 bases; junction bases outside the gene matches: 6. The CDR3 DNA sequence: TGTGCCAGTAGTCCGGGACAGAGAGCTAATGAAAAACTGTTTTTT. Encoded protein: CASSPGQRANEKLFF.

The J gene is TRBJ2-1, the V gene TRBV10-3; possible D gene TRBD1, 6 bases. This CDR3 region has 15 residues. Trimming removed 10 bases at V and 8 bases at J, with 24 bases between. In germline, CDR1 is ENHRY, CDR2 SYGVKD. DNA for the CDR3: TGTGCCACCACCCCCCGGGACACCCCCATTCATGAGCAGTTCTTC. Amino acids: CATTPRDTPIHEQFF.

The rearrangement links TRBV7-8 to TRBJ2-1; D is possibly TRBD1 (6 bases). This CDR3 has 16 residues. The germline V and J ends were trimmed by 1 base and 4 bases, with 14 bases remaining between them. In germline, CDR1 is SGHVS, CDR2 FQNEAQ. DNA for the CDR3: TGTGCCAGCAGCTTAGGGGCCCCAGGGGTTTACAATGAGCAGTTCTTC. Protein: CASSLGAPGVYNEQFF. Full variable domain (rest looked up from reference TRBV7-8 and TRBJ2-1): GAGVSQSPRYKVAKRGQDVALRCDPISGHVSLFWYQQALGQGPEFLTYFQNEAQLDKSGLPSDRFFAERPEGSVSTLKIQRTQQEDSAVYLCASSLGAPGVYNEQFFGPGTRLTVL.

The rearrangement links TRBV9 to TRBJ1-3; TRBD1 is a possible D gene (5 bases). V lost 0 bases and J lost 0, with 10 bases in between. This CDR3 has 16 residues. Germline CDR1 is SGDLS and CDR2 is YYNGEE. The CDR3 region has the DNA TGTGCCAGCAGCGTAGTTGGGGGGGACTCTGGAAACACCATATATTTT. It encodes CASSVVGGDSGNTIYF.

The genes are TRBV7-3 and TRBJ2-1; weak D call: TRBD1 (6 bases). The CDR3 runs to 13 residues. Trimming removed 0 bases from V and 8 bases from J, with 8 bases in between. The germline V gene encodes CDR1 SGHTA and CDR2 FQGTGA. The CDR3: CASSLTGHDEQFF. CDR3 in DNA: TGTGCCAGCAGCTTAACGGGACACGATGAGCAGTTCTTC.

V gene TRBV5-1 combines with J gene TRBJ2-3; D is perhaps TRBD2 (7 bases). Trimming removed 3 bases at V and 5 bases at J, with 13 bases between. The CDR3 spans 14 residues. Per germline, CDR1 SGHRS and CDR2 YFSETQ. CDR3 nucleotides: TGCGCCAGCAGCTCGGTTAGGGGGGGAGATACGCAGTATTTT. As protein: CASSSVRGGDTQYF.

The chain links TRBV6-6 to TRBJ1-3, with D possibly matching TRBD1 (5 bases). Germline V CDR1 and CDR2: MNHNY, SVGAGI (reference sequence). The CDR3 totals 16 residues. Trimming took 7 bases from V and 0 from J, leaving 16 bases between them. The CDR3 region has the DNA TGTGCCAGCATGTTAGCGGACACCAGCTCTGGAAACACCATATATTTT. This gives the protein CASMLADTSSGNTIYF.

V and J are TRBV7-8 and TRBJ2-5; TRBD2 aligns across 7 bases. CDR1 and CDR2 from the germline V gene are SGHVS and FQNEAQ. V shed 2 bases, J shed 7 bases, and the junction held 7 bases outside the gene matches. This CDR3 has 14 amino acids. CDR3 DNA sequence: TGTGCCAGCAGCTTATTTGGGGGGGGTGGGACCCAGTACTTC. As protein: CASSLFGGGGTQYF.

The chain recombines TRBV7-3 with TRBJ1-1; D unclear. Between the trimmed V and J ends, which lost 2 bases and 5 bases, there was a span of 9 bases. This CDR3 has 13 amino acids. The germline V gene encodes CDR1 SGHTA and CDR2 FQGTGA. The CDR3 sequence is CASSLSGVTEAFF. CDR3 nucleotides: TGTGCCAGCAGCTTATCCGGGGTTACTGAAGCTTTCTTT.

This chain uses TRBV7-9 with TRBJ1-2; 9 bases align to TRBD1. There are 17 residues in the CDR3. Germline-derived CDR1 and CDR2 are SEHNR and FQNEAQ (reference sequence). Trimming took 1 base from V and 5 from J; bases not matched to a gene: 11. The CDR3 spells CASSLGMRTGAGYGYTF. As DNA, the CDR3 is TGTGCCAGCAGCTTAGGAATGCGGACAGGGGCAGGGTATGGCTACACCTTC.

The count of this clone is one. The CDR3 reads CASSRDRGAYEQYF. CDR3 sequence (DNA): TGTGCCAGTAGCCGGGACAGGGGAGCTTACGAGCAGTACTTC. The V call is TRBV19, the J call TRBJ2-7, with 10 bases fitting TRBD1. The CDR3 spans 14 residues. V lost 6 bases and J lost 4; bases outside the gene matches: 6. Per germline, CDR1 LNHDA and CDR2 SQIVND (reference sequence). Full variable domain (missing parts from reference TRBV19 and TRBJ2-7): DGGITQSPKYLFRKEGQNVTLSCEQNLNHDAMYWYRQDPGQGLRLIYYSQIVNDFQKGDIAEGYSVSREKKESFPLTVTSAQKNPTAFYLCASSRDRGAYEQYFGPGTRLTVT.

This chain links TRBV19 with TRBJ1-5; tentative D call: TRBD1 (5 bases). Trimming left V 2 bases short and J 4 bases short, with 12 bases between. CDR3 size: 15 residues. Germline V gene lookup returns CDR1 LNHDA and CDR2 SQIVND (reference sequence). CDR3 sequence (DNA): TGTGCCAGTAGTATACTTTTACAGGTAAATCAGCCCCAGCATTTT. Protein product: CASSILLQVNQPQHF.

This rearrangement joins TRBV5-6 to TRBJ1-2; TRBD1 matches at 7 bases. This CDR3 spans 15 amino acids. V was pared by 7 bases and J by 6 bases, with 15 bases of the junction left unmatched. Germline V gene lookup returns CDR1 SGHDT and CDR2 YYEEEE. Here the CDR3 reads CASRLLKGTADGYTF. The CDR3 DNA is TGTGCCAGCCGACTCTTAAAAGGGACAGCCGATGGCTACACCTTC.

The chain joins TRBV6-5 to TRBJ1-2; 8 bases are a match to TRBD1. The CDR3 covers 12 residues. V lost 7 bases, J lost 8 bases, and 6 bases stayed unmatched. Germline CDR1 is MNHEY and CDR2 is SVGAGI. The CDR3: CASTGQGGGYTF. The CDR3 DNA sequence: TGTGCCAGCACCGGACAGGGAGGAGGCTACACCTTC.

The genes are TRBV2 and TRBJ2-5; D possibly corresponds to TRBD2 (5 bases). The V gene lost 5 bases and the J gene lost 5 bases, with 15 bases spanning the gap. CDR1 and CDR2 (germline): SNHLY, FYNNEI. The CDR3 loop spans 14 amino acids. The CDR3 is CASSQSPGVETQYF. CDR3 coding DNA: TGTGCCAGCAGTCAAAGTCCCGGGGTGGAGACCCAGTACTTC.